A selection of T cell receptor beta chains follows, all from one sample in a study of vaccination and CD4 T cells after COVID-19. TCRdb recomputed calls from the PCR reads with MiXCR, one row per CDR3 protein. Here the sample spans more than 2,500 distinct CDR3 sequences, about 33% being singletons. These receptors have no identified antigens. Sequencing input: CD4+ T cells from blood, cultured in vitro. These receptors came from a human donor who had recovered from COVID-19. CDR3s include the opening cysteine and the closing phenylalanine or tryptophan. Fields, in order: CDR3 length, J gene, D gene, clone size, V gene, CDR3 protein, CDR3 DNA. D genes are given only for firm matches. Clone size, where shown, is once, few, many, or a class for clones that have expanded.

CDR3 length: 14; J gene: TRBJ1-2; D gene: NA; clone size: large; V gene: TRBV10-3; CDR3 protein: CAISIGHNDYGYTF; CDR3 DNA: TGTGCCATCAGCATAGGACACAACGACTATGGCTACACCTTC
CDR3 length: 13; J gene: TRBJ1-3; D gene: NA; clone size: few; V gene: TRBV6-1; CDR3 protein: CASRPPSGNTIYF; CDR3 DNA: TGTGCCAGCAGACCTCCGTCGGGAAACACCATATATTTT
CDR3 length: 11; J gene: TRBJ2-1; D gene: NA; clone size: few; V gene: TRBV30; CDR3 protein: CAWRDYNEQFF; CDR3 DNA: TGTGCCTGGCGGGACTACAATGAGCAGTTCTTC
CDR3 length: 15; J gene: TRBJ1-1; D gene: NA; clone size: NA; V gene: TRBV18; CDR3 protein: CASSPTQGVITEAFF; CDR3 DNA: TGTGCCAGCTCACCGACGCAGGGAGTTATCACTGAAGCTTTCTTT
CDR3 length: 15; J gene: TRBJ2-7; D gene: TRBD1; clone size: NA; V gene: TRBV11-3; CDR3 protein: CASSSPWDRDHEQYF; CDR3 DNA: TGTGCCAGCAGCTCACCTTGGGACAGGGACCACGAGCAGTACTTC
CDR3 length: 14; J gene: TRBJ1-2; D gene: TRBD1; clone size: NA; V gene: TRBV5-8; CDR3 protein: CASSWGQANYGYTF; CDR3 DNA: TGTGCCAGCAGCTGGGGACAGGCCAACTATGGCTACACCTTC
CDR3 length: 15; J gene: TRBJ1-1; D gene: TRBD1; clone size: medium-sized; V gene: TRBV19; CDR3 protein: CASHWAGGRDTEAFF; CDR3 DNA: TGTGCCAGCCACTGGGCAGGGGGTAGGGACACTGAAGCTTTCTTT
CDR3 length: 14; J gene: TRBJ1-5; D gene: NA; clone size: NA; V gene: TRBV20-1; CDR3 protein: CSANKGDGNQPQHF; CDR3 DNA: TGCAGTGCTAATAAAGGGGACGGCAATCAGCCCCAGCATTTT
CDR3 length: 15; J gene: TRBJ2-2; D gene: NA; clone size: hyperexpanded; V gene: TRBV27; CDR3 protein: CASRLKPRSTGELFF; CDR3 DNA: TGTGCCAGCAGGTTGAAGCCCCGGAGTACCGGGGAGCTGTTTTTT
CDR3 length: 14; J gene: TRBJ1-1; D gene: NA; clone size: few; V gene: TRBV5-1; CDR3 protein: CASSLASGGTEAFF; CDR3 DNA: TGCGCCAGCAGCTTGGCCTCGGGGGGAACTGAAGCTTTCTTT
CDR3 length: 14; J gene: TRBJ1-1; D gene: NA; clone size: NA; V gene: TRBV30; CDR3 protein: CAWTGAPWDTEAFF; CDR3 DNA: TGTGCCTGGACAGGGGCCCCATGGGACACTGAAGCTTTCTTT
CDR3 length: 14; J gene: TRBJ2-7; D gene: NA; clone size: NA; V gene: TRBV30; CDR3 protein: CAWSVTGARGEQYF; CDR3 DNA: TGTGCCTGGAGTGTCACTGGGGCTAGGGGTGAGCAGTACTTC
CDR3 length: 14; J gene: TRBJ2-3; D gene: TRBD2; clone size: few; V gene: TRBV12-3/TRBV12-4; CDR3 protein: CASTTSGSTDTQYF; CDR3 DNA: TGTGCCAGCACCACTAGCGGTAGCACAGATACGCAGTATTTT
CDR3 length: 17; J gene: TRBJ1-6; D gene: NA; clone size: NA; V gene: TRBV9; CDR3 protein: CASSAPRGSSYNSPLHF; CDR3 DNA: TGTGCCAGCAGCGCGCCCCGGGGGAGCTCCTATAATTCACCCCTCCACTTT
CDR3 length: 18; J gene: TRBJ1-3; D gene: NA; clone size: NA; V gene: TRBV7-8; CDR3 protein: CASSLVARGARSGNTIYF; CDR3 DNA: TGTGCCAGCAGCTTAGTCGCTCGGGGGGCTCGAAGTGGAAACACCATATATTTT
CDR3 length: 12; J gene: TRBJ1-1; D gene: NA; clone size: large; V gene: TRBV29-1; CDR3 protein: CSVGGYGGEAFF; CDR3 DNA: TGCAGCGTTGGAGGTTATGGGGGTGAAGCTTTCTTT
CDR3 length: 14; J gene: TRBJ1-4; D gene: TRBD1; clone size: NA; V gene: TRBV28; CDR3 protein: CASSLRGINEKLFF; CDR3 DNA: TGTGCCAGCAGCCTCAGGGGGATTAATGAAAAACTGTTTTTT
CDR3 length: 13; J gene: TRBJ2-7; D gene: NA; clone size: few; V gene: TRBV6-2/TRBV6-3; CDR3 protein: CASGAGTSYEQYF; CDR3 DNA: TGTGCCAGCGGAGCGGGTACTTCCTACGAGCAGTACTTC
CDR3 length: 15; J gene: TRBJ1-1; D gene: NA; clone size: NA; V gene: TRBV20-1; CDR3 protein: CSARVSGLQNTEAFF; CDR3 DNA: TGCAGTGCTAGAGTCTCCGGGCTACAGAACACTGAAGCTTTCTTT
CDR3 length: 13; J gene: TRBJ1-1; D gene: NA; clone size: few; V gene: TRBV3-1; CDR3 protein: CASSLEARTEAFF; CDR3 DNA: TGTGCCAGCAGCCTCGAGGCTCGGACTGAAGCTTTCTTT
CDR3 length: 13; J gene: TRBJ1-1; D gene: TRBD1; clone size: medium-sized; V gene: TRBV2; CDR3 protein: CASGKTGGTEAFF; CDR3 DNA: TGTGCCAGCGGGAAGACAGGGGGCACTGAAGCTTTCTTT
CDR3 length: 15; J gene: TRBJ1-1; D gene: TRBD1; clone size: few; V gene: TRBV20-1; CDR3 protein: CSAGPGTGMNGEAFF; CDR3 DNA: TGCAGTGCGGGACCCGGGACAGGGATGAACGGTGAAGCTTTCTTT
CDR3 length: 11; J gene: TRBJ2-1; D gene: NA; clone size: NA; V gene: TRBV20-1; CDR3 protein: CSGLSYNEQFF; CDR3 DNA: TGCAGTGGACTCAGCTACAATGAGCAGTTCTTC
CDR3 length: 15; J gene: TRBJ2-1; D gene: NA; clone size: NA; V gene: TRBV19; CDR3 protein: CASTPPGMSQGEQFF; CDR3 DNA: TGTGCCAGTACCCCGCCGGGGATGAGTCAGGGTGAGCAGTTCTTC
CDR3 length: 15; J gene: TRBJ2-2; D gene: NA; clone size: NA; V gene: TRBV7-8; CDR3 protein: CASSLAGRNTGELFF; CDR3 DNA: TGTGCCAGCAGCTTAGCGGGCCGTAACACCGGGGAGCTGTTTTTT
CDR3 length: 14; J gene: TRBJ2-5; D gene: NA; clone size: few; V gene: TRBV12-5; CDR3 protein: CASGLVTGSVPQYF; CDR3 DNA: TGTGCTAGTGGTTTGGTAACAGGGTCTGTACCCCAGTACTTC
CDR3 length: 14; J gene: TRBJ2-7; D gene: NA; clone size: few; V gene: TRBV20-1; CDR3 protein: CSASPEGRAYEQYF; CDR3 DNA: TGCAGTGCTAGTCCCGAGGGCAGGGCCTACGAGCAGTACTTC
CDR3 length: 15; J gene: TRBJ2-3; D gene: TRBD2; clone size: NA; V gene: TRBV11-2; CDR3 protein: CASSALAGGRDTQYF; CDR3 DNA: TGTGCCAGCAGCGCTCTAGCGGGGGGAAGGGATACGCAGTATTTT
CDR3 length: 14; J gene: TRBJ1-5; D gene: TRBD1; clone size: NA; V gene: TRBV20-1; CDR3 protein: CSARQGDRNQPQHF; CDR3 DNA: TGCAGTGCGCGACAGGGGGATCGGAATCAGCCCCAGCATTTT
CDR3 length: 21; J gene: TRBJ1-5; D gene: TRBD1; clone size: few; V gene: TRBV27; CDR3 protein: CASSLILRDRDTTRGNQPQHF; CDR3 DNA: TGTGCCAGCAGCCTGATCCTCCGGGACAGGGATACTACAAGGGGCAATCAGCCCCAGCATTTT
CDR3 length: 15; J gene: TRBJ2-3; D gene: TRBD2; clone size: few; V gene: TRBV7-3; CDR3 protein: CASSLNGGAVYTQYF; CDR3 DNA: TGTGCCAGCAGCTTGAACGGGGGGGCAGTATATACGCAGTATTTT
CDR3 length: 15; J gene: TRBJ1-3; D gene: NA; clone size: NA; V gene: TRBV2; CDR3 protein: CASSEVSLQGNTIYF; CDR3 DNA: TGTGCCAGCAGTGAAGTGAGCCTCCAAGGGAACACCATATATTTT